Below are 28 T cell receptor beta chains sequenced from a single sample in a study of T cells expressing NK-cell markers. One entry per CDR3 protein, without DNA, is what TCRdb gives after re-calling the 5' RACE reads. The sample has roughly 350,000 distinct CDR3 sequences, and its top ten clones hold roughly 5.2%. Material: blood T cells: a sorted CD56 or NKG2C T cell subset, CD4+ or CD8+ T cells, or bulk PBMC T cells (not recorded which). The receptors stem from a man aged 18-69 years in good health.

This sequence joins TRBV6-5 and TRBJ1-5. The CDR3 is made up of 16 amino acids. Germline V gene data show CDR1 as MNHEY and CDR2 as SVGAGI. CDR3 sequence reads: CASSNEGPRGNQPQHF.

This chain uses TRBV6-1 with TRBJ2-1; TCRdb selects TRBD2, and the lack of DNA leaves this call unchecked. This CDR3 comprises 16 residues. In germline, CDR1 is MNHNS, CDR2 SASEGT. CDR3 loop: CASSGPQGLAKNEQFF.

V usage is TRBV4-2 and J usage is TRBJ1-6; TCRdb picks TRBD1, but there is no DNA to check that call. The V gene's germline CDR1 is LGHNA and CDR2 YNFKEQ. CDR3 length equals 14 residues. CDR3 loop: CASSQRGGSSPLHF.

The chain combines TRBV2 with TRBJ2-3; TCRdb's D gene call, TRBD1, goes unchecked for lack of DNA. Germline CDR1 reads SNHLY; CDR2 reads FYNNEI. The CDR3 totals 13 residues. The CDR3 is CASKTGRTDTQYF.

The J gene is TRBJ2-1, the V gene TRBV12-3 or TRBV12-4; TCRdb selects TRBD1, and the lack of DNA leaves this call unchecked. CDR3 size: 12 residues. CDR3 loop: CASSDREFKQFF.

The chain combines TRBV6-1 with TRBJ2-2; TCRdb proposes TRBD1, but this gene call is untestable without DNA. CDR3 length: 16 residues. Germline V gene lookup returns CDR1 MNHNS and CDR2 SASEGT. The CDR3 reads CASRVTGSRRSGELFF.

The chain combines TRBV5-1 with TRBJ2-5. The CDR3 length is 14 residues. CDR1 is SGHRS and CDR2 is YFSETQ in the germline V gene. The CDR3 loop is CASRGGQAQETQYF.

CDR3 amino acids: CASSPPSSLNTYEQYF. This chain uses TRBV12-3 or TRBV12-4 with TRBJ2-7; TCRdb's assignment of TRBD1 cannot be checked, as there is no DNA. The CDR3 is 16 amino acids.

The genes are TRBV5-1 and TRBJ2-7; TCRdb lists TRBD2, though no DNA is available to test this call. This CDR3 comprises 16 residues. CDR1 is SGHRS and CDR2 is YFSETQ in the germline V gene. CDR3 protein: CASSSGLAGEVTEQYF.

This chain connects TRBV9 to TRBJ1-5; the D gene TCRdb calls, TRBD1, cannot be checked with no DNA. This CDR3 comprises 18 residues. Germline V CDR1 and CDR2: SGDLS, YYNGEE. The chain's CDR3 is CASSARDKGWGRNQPQHF.

The chain carries TRBV4-1 and TRBJ2-7. The V gene's germline CDR1 is MGHRA and CDR2 YSYEKL. The CDR3 has 14 amino acids. The CDR3 loop is CASSQDLSVYEQYF.

The chain uses TRBV12-3 or TRBV12-4 and TRBJ2-7; TCRdb returns TRBD2, unconfirmable since there is no DNA. CDR3 length equals 15 residues. CDR3 protein: CASSLAGLAGNEQYF.

The chain employs TRBV28 and TRBJ2-7. Germline V lookup: CDR1 MDHEN, CDR2 SYDVKM. The CDR3 has 14 residues. The CDR3 loop reads CASSLFGRRGEQYF.

The genes are TRBV7-9 and TRBJ1-6. The CDR3 has 14 residues. Germline assignment: CDR1 SEHNR and CDR2 FQNEAQ (reference sequence). Here the CDR3 reads CASSLATVNSPLHF.

The rearrangement joins TRBV11-3 to TRBJ2-3. The CDR3 has 13 residues. Germline V lookup: CDR1 SGHNT, CDR2 YENEEA. CDR3 amino acids: CASSSSGGDTQYF.

This chain uses TRBV5-1 with TRBJ2-7; the TCRdb call, TRBD1, lacks DNA for checking. CDR3 length equals 13 residues. Germline V gene lookup returns CDR1 SGHRS and CDR2 YFSETQ. The CDR3 here is CASSAYRGYEQYF.

This rearrangement joins TRBV21-1 to TRBJ2-1; TCRdb's D call, TRBD2, is unchecked because there is no DNA. TRBV21-1 is labeled a pseudogene. This CDR3 has 17 residues. CDR3 sequence reads: CASSKVPQAQRANEQFF.

V usage is TRBV20-1 and J usage is TRBJ2-2. Germline CDR1 and CDR2: DFQATT and SNEGSKA (reference sequence). CDR3 length: 17 residues. CDR3 loop: CSARDLKVTSYTGELFF.

The chain combines TRBV5-1 with TRBJ2-1; TCRdb's assignment of TRBD1 cannot be checked, as there is no DNA. The germline CDR1 and CDR2 sequences are SGHRS and YFSETQ. The CDR3 is 15 residues long. The CDR3 spells CASRGPVLGHNEQFF.

The V call is TRBV5-1, the J call TRBJ2-1; lacking DNA, the TRBD1 call made by TCRdb goes unchecked. The CDR3 contains 15 residues. CDR1 and CDR2 from the germline V gene are SGHRS and YFSETQ. This chain's CDR3 is CASSRDRGGLNEQFF.

The chain employs TRBV5-1 and TRBJ1-1; TCRdb's D call, TRBD1, is unchecked because there is no DNA. CDR3 size: 13 residues. Germline V gene lookup returns CDR1 SGHRS and CDR2 YFSETQ. CDR3 sequence reads: CASSLEGVGEAFF. Together with reference TRBV5-1 and TRBJ1-1, the CDR3 gives the full variable domain: KAGVTQTPRYLIKTRGQQVTLSCSPISGHRSVSWYQQTPGQGLQFLFEYFSETQRNKGNFPGRFSGRQFSNSRSEMNVSTLELGDSALYLCASSLEGVGEAFFGQGTRLTVV.

V usage is TRBV15 and J usage is TRBJ1-1; TCRdb outputs TRBD1, but without DNA this stays unchecked. The CDR3 spans 16 residues. CDR1 and CDR2 from the germline V gene are LNHNV and YYDKDF (reference sequence). The CDR3 here is CATSRDYGGAGTEAFF.

V gene TRBV12-3 or TRBV12-4 combines with J gene TRBJ2-1; TCRdb returns TRBD1, unconfirmable since there is no DNA. The CDR3 has 14 amino acids. This CDR3 reads CASNLGQGHNEQFF.

V is TRBV2 and J is TRBJ2-1; TCRdb lists TRBD2, though no DNA is available to test this call. The CDR3 runs 17 residues. Germline CDR1 reads SNHLY; CDR2 reads FYNNEI. This CDR3 reads CASSVRVASGVNNEQFF.

This chain joins TRBV20-1 and TRBJ1-5; TCRdb designates TRBD1, a call that cannot be tested without DNA. This CDR3 spans 12 amino acids. The V gene's germline CDR1 is DFQATT and CDR2 SNEGSKA (reference sequence). The CDR3 here is CSASQGAGPQHF.

The chain carries TRBV5-1 and TRBJ1-3; TCRdb reports TRBD1, a call that lacks DNA to check it against. Germline V gene data show CDR1 as SGHRS and CDR2 as YFSETQ. The length of the CDR3 is 19 residues. The CDR3 loop reads CASSLESWGRQSSGNTIYF.

This CDR3 reads CASSFLSGSYNEQFF. The chain links TRBV7-9 to TRBJ2-1; TCRdb proposes TRBD2, but this gene call is untestable without DNA. Germline values: CDR1 SEHNR, CDR2 FQNEAQ (reference sequence). The length of the CDR3 is 15 residues.

The genes are TRBV6-2 or TRBV6-3 and TRBJ1-1. The CDR3 runs to 13 residues. From germline, CDR1 is MNHEY and CDR2 SVGEGT. The chain's CDR3 is CASSFQANTEAFF.